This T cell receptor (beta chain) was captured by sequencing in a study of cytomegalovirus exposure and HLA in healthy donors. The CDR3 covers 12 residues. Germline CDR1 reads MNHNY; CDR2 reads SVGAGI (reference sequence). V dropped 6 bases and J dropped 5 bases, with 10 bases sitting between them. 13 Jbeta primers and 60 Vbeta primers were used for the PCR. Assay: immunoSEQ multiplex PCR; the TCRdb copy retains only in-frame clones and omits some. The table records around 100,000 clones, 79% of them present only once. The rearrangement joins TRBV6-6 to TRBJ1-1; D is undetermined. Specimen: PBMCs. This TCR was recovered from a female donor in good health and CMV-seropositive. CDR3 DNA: TGTGCCAGCAGCCCTGGAGGGACTGAAGCTTTCTTT. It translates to CASSPGGTEAFF.